One TCR beta chain is described in this entry. Its target is not known. Assay: immunoSEQ multiplex PCR; the TCRdb copy retains only in-frame clones and omits some. The sample carries tens of thousands of clones, about 95% recorded once. Germline values: CDR1 SGHTA, CDR2 FQGTGA. Trimming cost V 4 bases and J 6 bases; bases outside gene matches: 5. The CDR3 has 13 amino acids. The record originates from a study of T cells in tuberculosis. Notes on the study in general: The TCR-beta difference was not significant; alpha differences partly reflected length. GMM-specific TCRs were nearer to active tuberculosis alpha repertoires, suggesting expansion.

The clonotype was recovered from a donor aged 10 to 29 with latent tuberculosis or without tuberculosis infection. The V call is TRBV7-3, the J call TRBJ2-7; TRBD1 agrees at 8 bases. Sequencing was done on a sample of PBMCs. The CDR3 here is CASSSSGQAEQYF. The CDR3 DNA is TGTGCCAGCAGCTCCTCGGGACAGGCCGAGCAGTACTTC. The full variable domain, with the rest looked up from reference TRBV7-3 and TRBJ2-7, is GAGVSQTPSNKVTEKGKYVELRCDPISGHTALYWYRQSLGQGPEFLIYFQGTGAADDSGLPNDRFFAVRPEGSVSTLKIQRTERGDSAVYLCASSSSGQAEQYFGPGTRLTVT.